These 16 T cell receptor beta chains came from one sample sequenced in a study of cytomegalovirus exposure and HLA in healthy donors. Profiled with immunoSEQ multiplex PCR; TCRdb holds only in-frame clones, not every one. The sample contains about 220,000 clones, about nine tenths of which appear only once. The sequencing input was PBMCs. The source is a woman between 18 and 30 years old in good health and CMV-seronegative.

The chain joins TRBV11-3 to TRBJ2-7; D gene unclear. The CDR3 spans 10 residues. The V end lost 6 bases, the J end lost 9 bases, and 9 bases lay between the germline ends. Germline V gene sequence: CDR1 SGHNT, CDR2 YENEEA. The CDR3 nucleotides are TGTGCCAGCAGTTCCCGGTTGCAGTACTTC. It codes for CASSSRLQYF.

V usage is TRBV4-1 and J usage is TRBJ2-1, with 7 bases fitting TRBD1. J lost 4 bases, V lost 5 bases, and 5 bases had no gene match. The CDR3 consists of 14 residues. The germline V gene encodes CDR1 MGHRA and CDR2 YSYEKL. As DNA, the CDR3 is TGCGCCAGCAGCTTACGACAGGGTTACAATGAGCAGTTCTTC. It yields the protein CASSLRQGYNEQFF.

The chain's CDR3 is CASSTSQQGIYEAFF. CDR3 DNA sequence: TGCGCCAGCAGCACGTCTCAGCAGGGGATTTATGAAGCTTTCTTT. The chain recombines TRBV4-1 with TRBJ1-1; D possibly corresponds to TRBD1 (6 bases). CDR3 length equals 15 residues. Trimming removed 5 bases from V and 7 bases from J, with 20 bases in between. CDR1 and CDR2 from the germline V gene are MGHRA and YSYEKL.

The rearrangement uses TRBV27 and TRBJ1-4, with no clear D. The CDR3 spans 16 residues. CDR1 is MNHEY and CDR2 is SMNVEV in the germline V gene (reference sequence). Trimming took 1 base from V and 0 from J, leaving 9 bases between them. The CDR3 here is CASSLFPRATNEKLFF. The CDR3 DNA is TGTGCCAGCAGTTTATTCCCTCGCGCAACTAATGAAAAACTGTTTTTT. Combining the CDR3 with reference TRBV27 and TRBJ1-4 gives the whole variable domain EAQVTQNPRYLITVTGKKLTVTCSQNMNHEYMSWYRQDPGLGLRQIYYSMNVEVTDKGDVPEGYKVSRKEKRNFPLILESPSPNQTSLYFCASSLFPRATNEKLFFGSGTQLSVL.

The genes are TRBV19 and TRBJ1-5, with 10 positions matching TRBD1. This CDR3 is 14 amino acids long. The germline V gene encodes CDR1 LNHDA and CDR2 SQIVND (reference sequence). V lost 3 bases, J lost 5 bases, and 1 base stayed unmatched. The CDR3 nucleotides are TGTGCCAGTAGTATGACAGGGGGCCATCAGCCCCAGCATTTT. It translates to CASSMTGGHQPQHF. Filled out from reference TRBV19 and TRBJ1-5, the complete variable domain reads DGGITQSPKYLFRKEGQNVTLSCEQNLNHDAMYWYRQDPGQGLRLIYYSQIVNDFQKGDIAEGYSVSREKKESFPLTVTSAQKNPTAFYLCASSMTGGHQPQHFGDGTRLSIL.

The chain is built from TRBV15 and TRBJ2-7; perhaps TRBD2 as D (6 bases). The germline CDR1 and CDR2 sequences are LNHNV and YYDKDF (reference sequence). This CDR3 spans 16 amino acids. Trimming shortened V by 0 bases and J by 9 bases, and 21 bases separated the two germline ends. The CDR3 bases are TGTGCCACCAGCAGAGATCAAGGGACTGGATTAAGTGGGCAGTACTTC. Protein sequence: CATSRDQGTGLSGQYF.

This chain joins TRBV19 and TRBJ1-5; possibly TRBD1 for D (6 bases). The CDR3 spans 17 residues. Trimming left V 2 bases short and J 9 bases short, with 23 bases between. The germline V gene has CDR1 LNHDA and CDR2 SQIVND (reference sequence). CDR3: CASSIRGGTQLLVPQHF. As DNA, the CDR3 is TGTGCCAGTAGTATAAGGGGGGGGACGCAACTCTTGGTGCCCCAGCATTTT.

The chain recombines TRBV30 with TRBJ2-7, with 12 positions matching TRBD1. Germline V gives CDR1 GTSNPN, CDR2 SVGIG (reference sequence). V lost 3 bases and J lost 4; bases outside the gene matches: 4. The CDR3 spans 14 residues. The CDR3 reads CAWRGTGGQYEQYF. In DNA, the CDR3 is TGTGCCTGGAGAGGGACAGGGGGCCAGTACGAGCAGTACTTC.

The chain couples TRBV9 to TRBJ2-5; possible D gene TRBD1, 5 bases. Germline V gene data show CDR1 as SGDLS and CDR2 as YYNGEE. Trimming took off 4 bases at V and 4 bases at J, with 14 bases between the two ends. The CDR3 runs to 14 residues. In DNA, the CDR3 is TGTGCCAGCAGCTCTACAGGTGGCTCAGAGACCCAGTACTTC. It translates to CASSSTGGSETQYF.

This CDR3 reads CASSSGLAANEQFF. The DNA of the CDR3 is TGCGCCAGCAGCTCTGGACTAGCGGCTAATGAGCAGTTCTTC. This chain joins TRBV5-1 and TRBJ2-1; 10 bases map to TRBD2. Germline V gene data show CDR1 as SGHRS and CDR2 as YFSETQ. J lost 7 bases, V lost 3 bases, and 4 bases had no gene match. This CDR3 region has 14 residues.

This chain uses TRBV5-1 with TRBJ2-7; 10 nucleotides line up with TRBD2. CDR1 SGHRS and CDR2 YFSETQ come from the germline V gene. With V trimmed by 7 bases and J by 2 bases, 18 bases remained unmatched. The CDR3 loop spans 18 amino acids. The CDR3 spells CASAPSGQGSGRAYEQYF. Here the CDR3 DNA reads TGCGCCAGCGCCCCATCGGGGCAGGGAAGCGGGAGGGCCTACGAGCAGTACTTC.

This sequence joins TRBV5-1 and TRBJ1-1; 8 bases are a match to TRBD1. Germline CDR1 is SGHRS and CDR2 is YFSETQ. V trimming: 0 bases; J trimming: 6 bases; junction bases outside the gene matches: 4. CDR3 size: 14 residues. The DNA of the CDR3 is TGCGCCAGCAGCTTGGGGACAGGGTGGCCTGAAGCTTTCTTT. Encoded protein: CASSLGTGWPEAFF.

This clone was observed a few times. The rearrangement joins TRBV20-1 to TRBJ1-1; weak D call: TRBD1 (5 bases). CDR1 is DFQATT, CDR2 SNEGSKA, per germline (reference sequence). This CDR3 region has 10 residues. This chain's CDR3 is CSPGGTEAFF. In DNA form, the CDR3 reads TGCAGCCCGGGGGGCACTGAAGCTTTCTTT.

The chain has TRBV7-9 and TRBJ2-7; 7 bases agree with TRBD2. Germline CDR1 and CDR2: SEHNR and FQNEAQ (reference sequence). CDR3 length: 15 amino acids. With V trimmed by 2 bases and J by 1 base, 5 bases remained unmatched. The CDR3 spells CASSLTFGRSYEQYF. The CDR3 coding sequence is TGTGCCAGCAGCTTAACATTCGGGAGGTCCTACGAGCAGTACTTC.

The rearrangement links TRBV11-3 to TRBJ1-1, with D possibly TRBD1 on 5 matching bases. Trimming left V 5 bases short and J 3 bases short, with 19 bases between. This CDR3 is 16 amino acids long. Germline V gives CDR1 SGHNT, CDR2 YENEEA. The CDR3 nucleotides read TGTGCCAGCAGCGCCCAGGGAGGGGCGGGCGACACTGAAGCTTTCTTT. It is translated as CASSAQGGAGDTEAFF.

The chain uses TRBV4-1 and TRBJ2-1; the match to TRBD2 covers 10 bases. The J segment lost 9 bases and the V segment lost 4 bases, leaving 9 bases of the junction unmatched. The CDR3 sequence is 15 residues long. Germline assignment: CDR1 MGHRA and CDR2 YSYEKL. CDR3 in amino acids: CASSPRAGGPGEQFF. Here the CDR3 DNA reads TGCGCCAGCAGCCCCCGAGCGGGAGGGCCAGGTGAGCAGTTCTTC.